This entry is about one T cell receptor (beta chain). This entry belongs to a study of T cell responses to AZD1222 COVID-19 vaccine. CDR3 length: 15 amino acids. The V gene lost 7 bases and the J gene lost 1 base, with 13 bases spanning the gap. CDR1 and CDR2 (germline): MNHEY, SMNVEV (reference sequence). TCRdb's copy holds only in-frame clones and misses some; the assay was immunoSEQ multiplex PCR. The sample includes some 120,000 clones, about 79% of them seen just once. This sample comprised peripheral blood, obtained 28 days after the second AZD1222 dose. V is TRBV27 and J is TRBJ2-2; the D gene could be TRBD1 or TRBD2 (6 bases each). This TCR was recovered from an adult who received the AZD1222 COVID-19 vaccine. CDR3 loop: CASNWGAGNTGELFF. The CDR3 nucleotides read TGTGCCAGCAACTGGGGGGCGGGGAACACCGGGGAGCTGTTTTTT.